The present T cell receptor (beta chain) was sequenced within a study of T-cell memory formation after mild COVID-19. For the study at large: Largely, TCR clusters stayed within a single donor.

This clonotype was counted a few times. Researchers used 5'RACE with constant-segment primers to make TCR alpha and TCR beta cDNA libraries that carry sample barcodes and UMIs. TCRdb ran MiXCR on the 5' RACE reads and lists one entry per CDR3 protein. The profile shows some 340,000 distinct CDR3 sequences, 10% to 15% of them singletons. This receptor was identified in a man between 18 and 29 years old who had mild COVID-19 (a few samples of this study predate the infection). Cell type and time point are not known. Sequenced: PBMCs or a T cell subset sorted from them (not recorded which).

CDR3 region: CASSLQRGQETQYF. The CDR3 DNA reads TGTGCCAGCAGCTTGCAGCGGGGTCAAGAGACCCAGTACTTC. The V and J genes are TRBV7-2 and TRBJ2-5; 7 nucleotides match TRBD2. Germline assignment: CDR1 SGHTA and CDR2 FQGNSA. The ends lost 3 bases at V and 2 bases at J; junction bases unmatched: 3. This CDR3 contains 14 residues.